Below, one TCR beta chain is given with its context. The repertoire was sequenced with immunoSEQ multiplex PCR; TCRdb's copy has only in-frame clones and lacks some. The data show approximately 41,000 clones, with about 75% seen just once and 9.8% held by the top ten. The data were taken from a study of radiotherapy plus CTLA-4 blockade in lung cancer. CDR1 and CDR2 from the germline V gene are MGHDK and SYGVNS. The CDR3 covers 12 residues. Losses at the gene ends were 4 bases for V and 3 bases for J; bases not matched to a gene: 0. Here the sequenced sample was peripheral blood, taken from a patient treated with radiotherapy plus ipilimumab. V gene TRBV25-1 combines with J gene TRBJ2-7; 7 bases are shared with TRBD2. The receptor comes from a human donor with non-small cell lung cancer who had stable disease on radiotherapy plus ipilimumab. CDR3 coding DNA: TGTGCCAGCAGTGCGGGAGGCTACGAGCAGTACTTC. It codes for CASSAGGYEQYF.